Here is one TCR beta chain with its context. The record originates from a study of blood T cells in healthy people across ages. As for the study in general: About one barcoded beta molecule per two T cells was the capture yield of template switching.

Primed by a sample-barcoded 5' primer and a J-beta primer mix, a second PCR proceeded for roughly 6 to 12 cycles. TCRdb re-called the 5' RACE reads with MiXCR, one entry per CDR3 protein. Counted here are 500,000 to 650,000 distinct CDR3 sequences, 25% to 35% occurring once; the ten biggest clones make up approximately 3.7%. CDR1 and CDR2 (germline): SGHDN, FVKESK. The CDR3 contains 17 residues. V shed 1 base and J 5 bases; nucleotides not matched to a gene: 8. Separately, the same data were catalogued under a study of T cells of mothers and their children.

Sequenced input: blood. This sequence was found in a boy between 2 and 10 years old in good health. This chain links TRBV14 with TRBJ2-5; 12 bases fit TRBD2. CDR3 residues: CASSQGTSGTRGETQYF. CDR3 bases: TGTGCCAGCAGCCAAGGGACTAGCGGGACCAGGGGTGAGACCCAGTACTTC.